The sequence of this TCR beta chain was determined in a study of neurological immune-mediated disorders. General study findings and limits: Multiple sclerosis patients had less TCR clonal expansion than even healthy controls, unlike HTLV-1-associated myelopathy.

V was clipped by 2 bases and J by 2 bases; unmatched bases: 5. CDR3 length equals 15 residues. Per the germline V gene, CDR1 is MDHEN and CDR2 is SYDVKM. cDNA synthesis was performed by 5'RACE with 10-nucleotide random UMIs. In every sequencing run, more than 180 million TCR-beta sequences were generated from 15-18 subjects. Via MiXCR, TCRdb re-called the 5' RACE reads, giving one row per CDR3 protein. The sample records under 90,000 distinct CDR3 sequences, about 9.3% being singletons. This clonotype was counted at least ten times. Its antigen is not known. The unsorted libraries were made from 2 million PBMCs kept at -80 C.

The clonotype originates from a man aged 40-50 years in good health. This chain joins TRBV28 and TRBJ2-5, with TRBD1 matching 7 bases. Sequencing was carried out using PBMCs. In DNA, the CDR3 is TGTGCCAGCAGTTTAGTGACAGGGTTGCAAGAGACCCAGTACTTC. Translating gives CASSLVTGLQETQYF.